Detailed here is one TCR beta chain. The antigen is unknown. TCRdb passed the 5' RACE reads through MiXCR, listing each CDR3 protein once. This table has about 180,000 distinct CDR3 sequences, about a fifth appearing once. This CDR3 has 16 residues. Trimming removed 3 bases from V and 0 bases from J; junction bases left unmatched: 7. In germline, CDR1 is SGHDN, CDR2 FVKESK. The sample originates from a study of T-cell memory formation after mild COVID-19. The overall study: For the most part, TCR clusters were specific to one donor. Broader study findings: Among contracting clones, CD4+ were mainly CM/EM and CD8+ enriched in EMRA. Cross-reactive memory appears to have joined, as suggested by some responding clones showing up in pre-infection memory.

Input material: PBMCs or a T cell subset sorted from them (not recorded which). The V gene is TRBV14, the J gene TRBJ1-2; 7 nucleotides line up with TRBD1. The clonotype comes from a man aged 18 to 30 who had mild COVID-19 (a few samples of this study predate the infection). Cell type and time point are not known. This chain's CDR3 is CASSHRNRGANYGYTF. CDR3 DNA: TGTGCCAGCAGCCACCGAAACAGGGGCGCTAACTATGGCTACACCTTC. The full variable domain, its missing parts supplied by reference TRBV14 and TRBJ1-2, is EAGVTQFPSHSVIEKGQTVTLRCDPISGHDNLYWYRRVMGKEIKFLLHFVKESKQDESGMPNNRFLAERTGGTYSTLKVQPAELEDSGVYFCASSHRNRGANYGYTFGSGTRLTVV.